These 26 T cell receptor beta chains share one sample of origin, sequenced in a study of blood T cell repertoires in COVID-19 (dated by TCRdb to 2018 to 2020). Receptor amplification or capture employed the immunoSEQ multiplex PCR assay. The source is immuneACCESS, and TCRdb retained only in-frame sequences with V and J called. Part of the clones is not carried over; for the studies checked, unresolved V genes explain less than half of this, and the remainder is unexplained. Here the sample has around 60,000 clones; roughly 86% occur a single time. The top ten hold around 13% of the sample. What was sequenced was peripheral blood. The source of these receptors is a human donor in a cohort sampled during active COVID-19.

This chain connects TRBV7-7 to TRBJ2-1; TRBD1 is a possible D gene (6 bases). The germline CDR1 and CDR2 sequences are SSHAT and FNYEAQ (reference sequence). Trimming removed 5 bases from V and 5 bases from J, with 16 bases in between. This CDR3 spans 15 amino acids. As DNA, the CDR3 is TGTGCCAGCAGCCCATATAACAGGGCGGACAATGAGCAGTTCTTC. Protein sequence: CASSPYNRADNEQFF.

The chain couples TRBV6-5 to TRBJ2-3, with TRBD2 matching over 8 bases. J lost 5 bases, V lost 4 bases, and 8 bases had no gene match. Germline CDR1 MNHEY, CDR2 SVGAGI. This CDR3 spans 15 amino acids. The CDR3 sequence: CASSSELAVVDTQYF. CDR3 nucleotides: TGTGCCAGCAGTTCCGAACTAGCGGTAGTAGATACGCAGTATTTT.

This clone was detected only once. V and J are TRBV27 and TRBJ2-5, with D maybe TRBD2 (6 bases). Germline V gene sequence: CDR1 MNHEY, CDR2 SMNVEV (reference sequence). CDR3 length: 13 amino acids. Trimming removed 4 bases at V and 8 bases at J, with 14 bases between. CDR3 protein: CASSYVEGGTQYF. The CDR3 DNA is TGTGCCAGCAGTTATGTGGAGGGTGGAACCCAGTACTTC.

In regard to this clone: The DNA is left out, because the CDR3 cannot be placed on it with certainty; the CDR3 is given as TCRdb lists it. The CDR3 sequence is CASSSRFGEGNTF. This chain connects TRBV28 to TRBJ1-2. In germline, CDR1 is MDHEN, CDR2 SYDVKM. The length of the CDR3 is 13 amino acids, counting both ends.

CDR3 loop: CASSLYVGELFF. CDR3 bases: TGTGCCAGCAGCTTATATGTCGGGGAGCTGTTTTTT. This chain uses TRBV7-2 with TRBJ2-2; D uncertain. Trimming stripped 2 bases from V and 7 bases from J, with 5 bases between. This CDR3 is 12 amino acids long. Per germline, CDR1 SGHTA and CDR2 FQGNSA.

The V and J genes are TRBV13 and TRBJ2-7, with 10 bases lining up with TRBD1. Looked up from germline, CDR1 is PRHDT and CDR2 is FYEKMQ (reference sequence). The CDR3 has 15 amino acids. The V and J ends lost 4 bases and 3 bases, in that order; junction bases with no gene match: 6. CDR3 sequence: CASSSPGQGNYEQYF. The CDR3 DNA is TGTGCCAGCAGCTCTCCGGGACAGGGGAACTACGAGCAGTACTTC.

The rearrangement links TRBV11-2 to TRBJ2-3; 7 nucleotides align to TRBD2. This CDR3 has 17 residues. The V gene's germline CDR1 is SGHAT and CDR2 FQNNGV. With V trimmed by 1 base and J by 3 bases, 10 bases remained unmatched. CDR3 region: CASSLGALAATTDTQYF. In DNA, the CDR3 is TGTGCCAGCAGCTTAGGCGCCCTAGCGGCGACAACAGATACGCAGTATTTT.

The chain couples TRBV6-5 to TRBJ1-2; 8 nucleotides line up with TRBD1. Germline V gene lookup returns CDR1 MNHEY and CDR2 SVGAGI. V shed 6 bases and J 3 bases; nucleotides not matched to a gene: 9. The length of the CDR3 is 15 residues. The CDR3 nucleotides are TGTGCCAGCAGCTCAGCTGGGACAGGTGACTATGGCTACACCTTC. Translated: CASSSAGTGDYGYTF.

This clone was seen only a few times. The DNA for the CDR3 is TGCAGCGTTGGGATCGGGGGCACTGAAGCTTTCTTT. Translation gives CSVGIGGTEAFF. The chain uses TRBV29-1 and TRBJ1-1, with a weak D call TRBD1 (5 bases). The germline V gene encodes CDR1 SQVTM and CDR2 ANQGSEA. Trimming shortened V by 4 bases and J by 4 bases, and 10 bases separated the two germline ends. The length of the CDR3 is 12 residues.

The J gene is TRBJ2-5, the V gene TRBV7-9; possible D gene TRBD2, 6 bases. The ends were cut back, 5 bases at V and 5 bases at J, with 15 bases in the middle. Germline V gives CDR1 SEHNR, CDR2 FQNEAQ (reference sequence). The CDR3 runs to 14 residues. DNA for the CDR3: TGTGCCAGCAGCCGATCGGGGGTTGGGGAGACCCAGTACTTC. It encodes CASSRSGVGETQYF.

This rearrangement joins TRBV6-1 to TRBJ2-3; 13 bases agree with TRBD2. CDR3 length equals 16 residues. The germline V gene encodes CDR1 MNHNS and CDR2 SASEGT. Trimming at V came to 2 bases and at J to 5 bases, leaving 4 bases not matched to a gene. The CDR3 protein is CASSEFGTSGKDTQYF. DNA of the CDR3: TGTGCCAGCAGTGAATTTGGGACTAGCGGGAAAGATACGCAGTATTTT.

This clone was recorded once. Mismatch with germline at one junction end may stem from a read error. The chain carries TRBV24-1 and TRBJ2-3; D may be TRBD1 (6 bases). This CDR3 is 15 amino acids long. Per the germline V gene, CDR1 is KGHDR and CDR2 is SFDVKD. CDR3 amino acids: CATSDYGTNTDTQYF. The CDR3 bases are TGTGCCACCAGCGATTACGGGACAAACACAGATACGCAGTATTTT.

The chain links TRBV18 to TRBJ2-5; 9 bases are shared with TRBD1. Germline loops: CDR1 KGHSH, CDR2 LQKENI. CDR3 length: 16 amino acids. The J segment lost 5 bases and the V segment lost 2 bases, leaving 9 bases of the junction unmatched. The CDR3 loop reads CASSPGPTGGKETQYF. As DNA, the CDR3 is TGTGCCAGCTCACCAGGTCCCACAGGGGGCAAGGAGACCCAGTACTTC.

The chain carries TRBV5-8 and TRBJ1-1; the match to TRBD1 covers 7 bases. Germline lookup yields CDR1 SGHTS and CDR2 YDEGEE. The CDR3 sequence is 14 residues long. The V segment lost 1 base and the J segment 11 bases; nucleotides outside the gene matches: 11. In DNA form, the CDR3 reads TGTGCCAGCAGCTTGTGGGACAGTGTCGAAGTGGCTTTCTTT. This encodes CASSLWDSVEVAFF.

The CDR3, as DNA: TGTGCCAGTAGTATAGCCAAGACAGGGTTAGAGGTATCAGAGACCCAGTACTTC. Residues: CASSIAKTGLEVSETQYF. The rearrangement uses TRBV19 and TRBJ2-5; 7 bases fit TRBD1. The CDR3 runs to 18 residues. Looked up from germline, CDR1 is LNHDA and CDR2 is SQIVND (reference sequence). V trimming: 1 base; J trimming: 4 bases; junction bases outside the gene matches: 15.

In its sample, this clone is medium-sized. The CDR3 nucleotides read TGTGCCAGCAGTCCCTGGGCGGGAGGCTCCTACGAGCAGTACTTC. Amino acid sequence: CASSPWAGGSYEQYF. This chain uses TRBV7-8 with TRBJ2-7; 8 bases match TRBD2. Losses at the gene ends were 6 bases for V and 0 bases for J; bases not matched to a gene: 7. Per the germline V gene, CDR1 is SGHVS and CDR2 is FQNEAQ. The CDR3 has 15 amino acids.

The CDR3 region has the DNA TGTGCCAGCACGGGACAGGGCTACGAGCAGTACTTC. It translates to CASTGQGYEQYF. The chain has TRBV12-3 or TRBV12-4 and TRBJ2-7, with 9 nucleotides matching TRBD1. The CDR3 has 12 amino acids. With 7 bases clipped from V and 3 bases from J, the junction kept 1 base outside the gene matches.

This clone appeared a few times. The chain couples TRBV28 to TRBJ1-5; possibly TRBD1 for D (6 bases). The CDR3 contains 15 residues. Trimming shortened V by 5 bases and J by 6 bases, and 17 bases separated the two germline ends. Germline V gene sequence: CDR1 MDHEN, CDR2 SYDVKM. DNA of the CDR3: TGTGCCAGCAGTCGTCTGAAACAGGGACCTCAGCCCCAGCATTTT. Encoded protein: CASSRLKQGPQPQHF.

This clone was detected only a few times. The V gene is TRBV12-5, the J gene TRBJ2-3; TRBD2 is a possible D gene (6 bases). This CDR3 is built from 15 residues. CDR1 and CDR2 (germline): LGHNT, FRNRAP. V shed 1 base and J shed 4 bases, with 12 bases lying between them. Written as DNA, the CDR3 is TGTGCTAGTGGTTTGGGGGACTGGGCGGCAGATACGCAGTATTTT. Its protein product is CASGLGDWAADTQYF.

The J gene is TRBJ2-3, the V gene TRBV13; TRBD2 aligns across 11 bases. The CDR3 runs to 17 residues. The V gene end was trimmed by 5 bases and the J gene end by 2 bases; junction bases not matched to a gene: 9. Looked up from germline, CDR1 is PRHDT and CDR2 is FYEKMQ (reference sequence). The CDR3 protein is CASSVTSGRRDTDTQYF. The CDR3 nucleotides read TGTGCCAGCAGCGTTACTAGCGGGAGACGGGACACAGATACGCAGTATTTT.

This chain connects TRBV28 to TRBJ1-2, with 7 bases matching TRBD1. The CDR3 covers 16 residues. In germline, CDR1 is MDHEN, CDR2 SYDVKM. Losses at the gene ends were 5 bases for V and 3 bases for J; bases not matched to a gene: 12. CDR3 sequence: CASSTQHRGPYYGYTF. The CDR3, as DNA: TGTGCCAGCAGTACCCAACACAGGGGTCCATACTATGGCTACACCTTC.

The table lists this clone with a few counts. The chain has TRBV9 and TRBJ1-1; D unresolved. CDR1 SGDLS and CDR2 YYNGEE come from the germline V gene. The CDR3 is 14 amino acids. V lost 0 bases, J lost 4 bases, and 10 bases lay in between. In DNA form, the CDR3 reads TGTGCCAGCAGCGTAGAGTCGTCAGGCACTGAAGCTTTCTTT. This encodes CASSVESSGTEAFF.

CDR3 amino acids: CASTPGLNYNEQFF. The CDR3 nucleotides read TGTGCCAGCACTCCGGGACTCAACTACAATGAGCAGTTCTTC. The gene calls are TRBV27 and TRBJ2-1, with D perhaps TRBD2 (6 bases). Trimming stripped 7 bases from V and 3 bases from J, with 13 bases between. CDR3 length equals 14 residues. CDR1 MNHEY and CDR2 SMNVEV come from the germline V gene (reference sequence).

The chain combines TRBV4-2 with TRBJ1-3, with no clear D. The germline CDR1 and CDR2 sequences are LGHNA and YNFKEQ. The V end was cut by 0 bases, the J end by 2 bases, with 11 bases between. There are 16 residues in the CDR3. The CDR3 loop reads CASSQDNPGTGNTIYF. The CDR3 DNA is TGTGCCAGCAGCCAAGACAATCCGGGAACTGGAAACACCATATATTTT.

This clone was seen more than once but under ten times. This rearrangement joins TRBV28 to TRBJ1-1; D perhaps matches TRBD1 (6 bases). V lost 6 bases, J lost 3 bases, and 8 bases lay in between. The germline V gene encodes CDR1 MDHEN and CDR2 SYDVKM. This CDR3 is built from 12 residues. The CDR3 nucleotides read TGTGCCAGCAGAACAGGGTACACTGAAGCTTTCTTT. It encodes CASRTGYTEAFF.

The CDR3 region is CATSTGQGNEKLFF. The CDR3 nucleotides are TGTGCCACCAGCACGGGACAGGGGAATGAAAAACTGTTTTTT. V gene TRBV15 combines with J gene TRBJ1-4, with 10 bases matching TRBD1. Germline trimming cut 4 bases from V and 5 bases from J; bases unmatched to any gene: 1. Germline V lookup: CDR1 LNHNV, CDR2 YYDKDF (reference sequence). The CDR3 consists of 14 residues.